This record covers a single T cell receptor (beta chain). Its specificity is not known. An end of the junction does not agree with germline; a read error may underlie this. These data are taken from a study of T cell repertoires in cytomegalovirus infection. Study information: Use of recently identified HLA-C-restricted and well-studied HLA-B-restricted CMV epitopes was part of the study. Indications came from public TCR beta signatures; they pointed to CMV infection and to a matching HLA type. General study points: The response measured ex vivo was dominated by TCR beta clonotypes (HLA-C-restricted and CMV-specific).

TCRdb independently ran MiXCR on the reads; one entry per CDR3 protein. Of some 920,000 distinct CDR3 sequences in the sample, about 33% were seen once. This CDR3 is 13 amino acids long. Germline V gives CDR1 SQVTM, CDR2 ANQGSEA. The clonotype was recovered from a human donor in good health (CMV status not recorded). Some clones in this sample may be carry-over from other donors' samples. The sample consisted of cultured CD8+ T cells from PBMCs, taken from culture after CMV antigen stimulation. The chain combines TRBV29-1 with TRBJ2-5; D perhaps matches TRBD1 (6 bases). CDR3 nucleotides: TGTAGCGTTGAAGAAGGGGGTGGAGAGACCCAGTACTTC. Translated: CSVEEGGGETQYF.